Listed below are T cell receptor beta chains from one sample, sequenced in a study of T cells in Graves' hyperthyroidism and ophthalmopathy. TCRdb fed the multiplex PCR reads into MiXCR, producing one record per CDR3 protein. This sample has around 700,000 distinct CDR3 sequences, with over 15% found just once. Sequences were obtained from blood. The receptors stem from a woman between 45 and 60 years old with Graves' hyperthyroidism that later progressed to Graves' ophthalmopathy. The conserved cysteine and the conserved F or W are not part of the CDR3 here. A D gene is named only where the DNA matches it firmly.

j_call d_call cdr3_length v_call cdr3_aa
TRBJ1-1 - 8 TRBV12-3/TRBV12-4 ASSFSQAF
TRBJ1-1 TRBD1 13 TRBV5-1 ASSRNRDRVTEAF
TRBJ1-2 TRBD1 17 TRBV11-2 ASETPGQGFNAANYGYT
TRBJ2-7 - 13 TRBV2 ASSERGSGYYEQY
TRBJ1-2 - 12 TRBV16 ASSQHMRNYGYT
TRBJ2-3 - 12 TRBV7-9 ASSLGATPDTQY
TRBJ1-4 - 12 TRBV20-1 SARADPSDEKLF
TRBJ1-1 - 12 TRBV2 ASSPTPRWTEAF
TRBJ1-4 TRBD1 15 TRBV9 ASSVLQGQGPVEKLF
TRBJ2-3 TRBD1 14 TRBV20-1 SARDPTGDITDTQY
TRBJ2-1 TRBD2 13 TRBV11-3 ASSLGLAGGNEQF
TRBJ1-4 - 13 TRBV5-5 ASRSTGTRNEKLF
TRBJ1-1 - 13 TRBV12-3/TRBV12-4 ASRDTGHRNTEAF
TRBJ1-2 - 10 TRBV20-1 SASPYITGYT
TRBJ1-1 - 11 TRBV6-1 AGRGGSGTEAF
TRBJ2-5 - 11 TRBV29-1 SSRVTGRETQY
TRBJ1-4 TRBD1 14 TRBV5-1 ASSLAPTGGNEKLF
TRBJ2-5 TRBD2 20 TRBV27 ASSTKKLAGEDLFAYQETQY
TRBJ1-6 TRBD1 13 TRBV10-2 ASRDPGQNNSPLH
TRBJ1-1 TRBD1 16 TRBV12-3/TRBV12-4 ASSRDRDVMDWNTEAF
TRBJ2-2 TRBD2 14 TRBV10-2 ASGTSGGRNTGELF
TRBJ1-4 TRBD1 11 TRBV29-1 SAANRGREKLF
TRBJ2-3 TRBD1 13 TRBV5-1 ASSLEWTGDNTQY
TRBJ1-5 - 13 TRBV11-2 ASRSGAASNQPQH
TRBJ1-5 - 11 TRBV18 ASSPQENQPQH
TRBJ1-6 TRBD1 15 TRBV6-1 ASIRSPRDRANSPLH
TRBJ2-7 - 13 TRBV7-9 ASNPFMDISYEQY
TRBJ1-1 - 16 TRBV5-6 ASSFLWRDSSPNTEAF
TRBJ1-1 TRBD1 12 TRBV19 ATRPRQGDTEAF
TRBJ2-3 - 10 TRBV5-1 ASSLRVDTQY
TRBJ2-5 TRBD1 14 TRBV4-1 ASSQDTGQGRKTQY
TRBJ2-4 - 12 TRBV19 ASSIPGTTSIQY
TRBJ1-6 - 14 TRBV20-1 SARGTALLGAGPLH
TRBJ1-2 - 14 TRBV27 ASTPNPDRTNYGYT
TRBJ1-1 - 13 TRBV11-2 ASSFGGAMNTEAF
TRBJ1-4 TRBD1 13 TRBV30 AWRPGQGENEKLF
TRBJ1-4 - 13 TRBV15 ATNFEGGLREKLF
TRBJ1-6 TRBD1 14 TRBV12-3/TRBV12-4 ASRPSQGADGSPLH
TRBJ1-2 - 12 TRBV10-3 AINRAETNYGYT
TRBJ2-3 TRBD1 13 TRBV5-4 ASSERQGNTDTQY